This record covers a single TCR beta chain. Its antigen remains unknown. The data were obtained in a study of regulatory dendritic cells for organ transplantation. Study-wide points: Memory CD8+ clonal expansion seemed more limited with regulatory than mature dendritic cells. Among resting subsets, memory CD8+ cells contained the most alloreactive clonotypes.

Germline V gene lookup returns CDR1 SEHNR and CDR2 FQNEAQ (reference sequence). The CDR3 length is 15 residues. V lost 5 bases to trimming and J lost 3 bases, with 17 bases between them. The assay was immunoSEQ multiplex PCR, and TCRdb's table has in-frame clones only and misses some. The table shows about 30,000 clones, with around 90% occurring only once. The TCR comes from a human donor in good health. The chain carries TRBV7-9 and TRBJ2-7; possibly TRBD1 for D (9 bases). The sequencing input was naive CD4+ T cells from blood. Regarding subset: CD45RA+ naive T cells. The CDR3 spells CASSHSGTGYYEQYF. In nucleotides, the CDR3 is TGTGCCAGCAGCCATAGCGGGACAGGGTACTACGAGCAGTACTTC.